A single sample gave rise to the 18 T cell receptor beta chains below, sequenced in a study of shared clonotypes between healthy human individuals. TCRdb's copy holds only in-frame clones and misses some; the assay was immunoSEQ multiplex PCR. Altogether approximately 720,000 clones are present, more than 70% being singletons, with the ten largest covering approximately 1.8%. The sequenced material came from memory CD4+ T cells sorted from blood. Subset meaning: CD45RA-negative fraction. These TCRs come from a woman aged 25 to 39 in good health.

This rearrangement joins TRBV6-6 to TRBJ1-2; no reliable D call. The V end lost 10 bases, the J end lost 2 bases, and 8 bases lay between the germline ends. The CDR3 has 11 residues. Germline V gene lookup returns CDR1 MNHNY and CDR2 SVGAGI (reference sequence). CDR3 residues: CATSGNYGYTF. Here the CDR3 DNA reads TGTGCCACCTCAGGAAACTATGGCTACACCTTC.

CDR3 nucleotide sequence: TGTGCCAGCAGCTTAGTAAATAGGGAGACCCAGTACTTC. Protein sequence: CASSLVNRETQYF. The chain combines TRBV7-2 with TRBJ2-5; D gene ambiguous. The germline V and J ends were trimmed by 1 base and 5 bases, with 8 bases remaining between them. This CDR3 has 13 residues. Germline loops: CDR1 SGHTA, CDR2 FQGNSA.

The V call is TRBV5-4, the J call TRBJ2-5; 9 nucleotides align to TRBD2. The V gene's germline CDR1 is SGHNT and CDR2 YYREEE (reference sequence). The CDR3 extends over 15 amino acids. With 0 bases clipped from V and 2 bases from J, the junction kept 2 bases outside the gene matches. For the CDR3, the DNA is TGTGCCAGCAGCTTGGGGCTAGCGGGACAAGAGACCCAGTACTTC. It specifies CASSLGLAGQETQYF.

V is TRBV10-3 and J is TRBJ2-3; 11 bases are shared with TRBD2. CDR1 and CDR2 (germline): ENHRY, SYGVKD. The CDR3 has 16 residues. With 6 bases clipped from V and 2 bases from J, the junction kept 7 bases outside the gene matches. Here the CDR3 reads CAIRDLTSGVTDTQYF. In nucleotides, the CDR3 is TGTGCCATCAGAGATCTGACTAGCGGGGTCACAGATACGCAGTATTTT.

The CDR3 nucleotides are TGTGCCACCAGCAGAGGATGGACAGCGGCAAACTTCATGAACACTGAAGCTTTCTTT. Translating gives CATSRGWTAANFMNTEAFF. The chain recombines TRBV15 with TRBJ1-1; D possibly corresponds to TRBD1 (6 bases). This CDR3 has 19 amino acids. Germline values: CDR1 LNHNV, CDR2 YYDKDF (reference sequence). The V end lost 1 base, the J end lost 0 bases, and 21 bases lay between the germline ends.

The V call is TRBV7-9, the J call TRBJ2-5; 10 nucleotides agree with TRBD2. With 0 bases clipped from V and 1 base from J, the junction kept 11 bases outside the gene matches. CDR3 length equals 19 residues. Looked up from germline, CDR1 is SEHNR and CDR2 is FQNEAQ (reference sequence). The CDR3, as DNA: TGTGCCAGCAGCTTAGCAGTCCGTCCCCTAGCGGGAGTCCAAGAGACCCAGTACTTC. Protein: CASSLAVRPLAGVQETQYF. The full variable domain, its missing parts supplied by reference TRBV7-9 and TRBJ2-5, is DTGVSQNPRHKITKRGQNVTFRCDPISEHNRLYWYRQTLGQGPEFLTYFQNEAQLEKSRLLSDRFSAERPKGSFSTLEIQRTEQGDSAMYLCASSLAVRPLAGVQETQYFGPGTRLLVL.

The table lists this clone with a count of one. This chain uses TRBV2 with TRBJ2-3; no reliable D call. CDR1 SNHLY and CDR2 FYNNEI come from the germline V gene. The CDR3 extends over 14 amino acids. Trimming shortened V by 5 bases and J by 6 bases, and 15 bases separated the two germline ends. The CDR3 DNA is TGTGCCAGCAGTTACTATGCGGTCGGGGATACGCAGTATTTT. Its translation is CASSYYAVGDTQYF.

J is TRBJ1-2 and V is TRBV11-1, with a tentative D call TRBD1 (6 bases). Deletions cut 0 bases from V and 5 bases from J, with 13 bases between. The germline V gene encodes CDR1 SGHAT and CDR2 FQDESV (reference sequence). The CDR3 runs 15 residues. In DNA form, the CDR3 reads TGTGCCAGCAGCTTAGCAGGAACAGGGTCTTATGGCTACACCTTC. This codes for CASSLAGTGSYGYTF.

This clone was picked up a small number of times. V is TRBV6-6 and J is TRBJ2-5; no clear D gene. Trimming shortened V by 5 bases and J by 1 base, and 8 bases separated the two germline ends. Germline V CDR1 and CDR2: MNHNY, SVGAGI (reference sequence). This CDR3 contains 13 residues. As DNA, the CDR3 is TGTGCCAGCAGTCTACCTGTCCAAGAGACCCAGTACTTC. As protein: CASSLPVQETQYF.

This clone has only one observation. CDR3 sequence reads: CASSFKGADTQYF. The CDR3, as DNA: TGCGCCAGCAGCTTCAAGGGAGCAGATACGCAGTATTTT. This chain links TRBV5-1 with TRBJ2-3; D might be TRBD2 (5 bases). The CDR3 has 13 residues. Trimming removed 2 bases from V and 4 bases from J, with 8 bases in between. CDR1 is SGHRS, CDR2 YFSETQ, per germline.

The chain employs TRBV20-1 and TRBJ2-1; D ambiguous. CDR1 is DFQATT and CDR2 is SNEGSKA in the germline V gene (reference sequence). The germline V and J ends were trimmed by 7 bases and 6 bases, with 10 bases remaining between them. The CDR3 length is 11 residues. CDR3 nucleotides: TGCAGTGTCAAAGACTTCAATGAGCAGTTCTTC. It specifies CSVKDFNEQFF.

This sequence joins TRBV20-1 and TRBJ1-1, with D hard to call. This CDR3 is built from 11 residues. Germline-derived CDR1 and CDR2 are DFQATT and SNEGSKA (reference sequence). Trimming left V 4 bases short and J 7 bases short, with 10 bases between. The CDR3 loop is CSAKEWDEAFF. The CDR3 DNA is TGCAGTGCTAAGGAGTGGGATGAAGCTTTCTTT.

The gene calls are TRBV20-1 and TRBJ1-2; 8 bases match TRBD1. The CDR3 loop spans 11 amino acids. Germline assignment: CDR1 DFQATT and CDR2 SNEGSKA (reference sequence). The J segment lost 6 bases and the V segment lost 6 bases, leaving 3 bases of the junction unmatched. CDR3 sequence: CSARTGNGYTF. The CDR3 region has the DNA TGCAGTGCCCGGACAGGGAATGGCTACACCTTC.

The chain uses TRBV6-1 and TRBJ1-3; TRBD1 is a possible D gene (5 bases). V lost 4 bases and J lost 4, with 17 bases in between. The CDR3 spans 16 residues. The V gene's germline CDR1 is MNHNS and CDR2 SASEGT. The CDR3 bases are TGTGCCAGCAGTGCCGCCCGGGACGGAGGAGGAAACACCATATATTTT. It encodes CASSAARDGGGNTIYF.

The V and J genes are TRBV19 and TRBJ1-1, with D uncertain. CDR1 LNHDA and CDR2 SQIVND come from the germline V gene (reference sequence). The V gene lost 6 bases and the J gene lost 6 bases, with 8 bases spanning the gap. CDR3 length equals 11 residues. CDR3 amino acids: CASRLGSEAFF. The CDR3 bases are TGTGCCAGTAGACTCGGGTCTGAAGCTTTCTTT.

The chain combines TRBV4-1 with TRBJ2-3; D gene ambiguous. The CDR3 is 14 residues long. CDR1 is MGHRA and CDR2 is YSYEKL in the germline V gene. V shed 0 bases and J shed 2 bases, with 6 bases lying between them. The DNA of the CDR3 is TGCGCCAGCAGCCAAGATGTGTACACAGATACGCAGTATTTT. It encodes CASSQDVYTDTQYF.

The V gene is TRBV10-2, the J gene TRBJ1-5; 8 bases line up with TRBD1. The V segment lost 6 bases and the J segment 1 base; nucleotides outside the gene matches: 5. Germline V gives CDR1 WSHSY, CDR2 SAAADI. CDR3 length: 15 amino acids. The CDR3 DNA reads TGCGCCAGCAGAGCCGGGACAGGAAGCAATCAGCCCCAGCATTTT. This gives the protein CASRAGTGSNQPQHF.

The rearrangement links TRBV6-5 to TRBJ2-7, with D perhaps matching TRBD1 (6 bases). In germline, CDR1 is MNHEY, CDR2 SVGAGI. The CDR3 sequence is 15 residues long. V was cut by 6 bases and J by 3 bases, with 18 bases left in between. CDR3 sequence (DNA): TGTGCCAGCAGCATACAGGGACGGAGCGTCTACGAGCAGTACTTC. Translation: CASSIQGRSVYEQYF.